This T cell receptor beta chain was obtained from a study of control samples from healthy donors and cancer patients. CDR1 and CDR2 from the germline V gene are LGHDT and YNNKEL (reference sequence). The CDR3 loop spans 14 amino acids. Trimming removed 4 bases from V and 1 base from J, with 10 bases in between. This clone appeared once. Libraries were prepared by immunoSEQ multiplex PCR; TCRdb keeps only in-frame clonotypes and omits some of them. This sample carries about 52,000 clones, 85% to 95% of them seen once, and the ten largest clones take 2.4%. The clonotype originates from a man between 25 and 39 years old in good health. Material: blood. J is TRBJ2-5 and V is TRBV3-1 (or the pseudogene TRBV3-2); D possibly uses TRBD1 or TRBD2 (5 bases each). CDR3 DNA: TGTGCCAGCAGCCTGGGACCGCTCCAAGAGACCCAGTACTTC. Amino acid sequence: CASSLGPLQETQYF.